The 14 T cell receptor beta chains below all came from one sample that was sequenced in a study of blood T cell repertoires in COVID-19. Sequenced by immunoSEQ multiplex PCR; TCRdb stores in-frame clones only, minus some. The profile shows approximately 210,000 clones, 65% to 85% of them singletons. Source material: PBMCs or T cells enriched from blood (not recorded which). These receptors were collected from a young man with acute COVID-19.

This clone has a handful of counts. V and J are TRBV18 and TRBJ1-4; TRBD1 is a possible D gene (5 bases). Germline V gene lookup returns CDR1 KGHSH and CDR2 LQKENI. This CDR3 spans 15 amino acids. The ends were cut back, 4 bases at V and 4 bases at J, with 13 bases in the middle. The DNA of the CDR3 is TGTGCCAGCTCACGGACGGCGGGGGATAATGAAAAACTGTTTTTT. Translating gives CASSRTAGDNEKLFF.

The rearrangement joins TRBV9 to TRBJ2-1; the D gene is possibly TRBD1 (6 bases). CDR1 is SGDLS and CDR2 is YYNGEE in the germline V gene. The CDR3 is 15 amino acids. Trimming cost V 0 bases and J 9 bases, with 16 bases left between them. CDR3 in amino acids: CASSVATVGAPEQFF. CDR3 coding DNA: TGTGCCAGCAGCGTAGCTACGGTGGGGGCGCCTGAGCAGTTCTTC.

The chain is built from TRBV15 and TRBJ2-7; 9 bases are shared with TRBD1. CDR1 LNHNV and CDR2 YYDKDF come from the germline V gene (reference sequence). Trimming at V came to 3 bases and at J to 4 bases, leaving 7 bases not matched to a gene. The length of the CDR3 is 15 residues. The DNA for the CDR3 is TGTGCCACCAGCAGGGACGGGACAGGGCAGTACGAGCAGTACTTC. Translation: CATSRDGTGQYEQYF.

The chain carries TRBV12-3 or TRBV12-4 and TRBJ2-7; 9 positions agree with TRBD2. The CDR3 totals 13 residues. V lost 3 bases and J lost 6; bases outside the gene matches: 3. CDR3 protein: CASSLTRGGEQYF. The CDR3 region has the DNA TGTGCCAGCAGTTTGACGCGGGGGGGCGAGCAGTACTTC.

The genes are TRBV12-3 or TRBV12-4 and TRBJ1-2, with D unresolved. Trimming removed 6 bases from V and 4 bases from J, with 12 bases in between. This CDR3 is built from 13 residues. CDR3 protein: CASSQESGYGYTF. The CDR3 region has the DNA TGTGCCAGCAGCCAAGAAAGCGGCTATGGCTACACCTTC.

The rearrangement uses TRBV9 and TRBJ2-7; TRBD2 aligns across 11 bases. The CDR3 has 15 residues. The V segment lost 4 bases and the J segment 2 bases; nucleotides outside the gene matches: 5. In germline, CDR1 is SGDLS, CDR2 YYNGEE. The CDR3 DNA sequence: TGTGCCAGCAGCCCCACTAGCGGGGGCACCTACGAGCAGTACTTC. It yields the protein CASSPTSGGTYEQYF.

The sample holds one count of this clone. The chain is built from TRBV6-5 and TRBJ2-5; 7 bases fit TRBD1. This CDR3 comprises 13 residues. V was pared by 7 bases and J by 5 bases, with 7 bases of the junction left unmatched. Germline V gene sequence: CDR1 MNHEY, CDR2 SVGAGI. The CDR3 protein is CASIRGRLETQYF. DNA of the CDR3: TGTGCCAGCATTAGGGGGCGCTTGGAGACCCAGTACTTC.

J is TRBJ2-7 and V is TRBV6-5; 10 nucleotides line up with TRBD1. Looked up from germline, CDR1 is MNHEY and CDR2 is SVGAGI. This CDR3 has 14 amino acids. V shed 2 bases, J shed 5 bases, and the junction held 3 bases outside the gene matches. In DNA form, the CDR3 reads TGTGCCAGCAGTTACGGGACAGGGGTCAACGAGCAGTACTTC. It translates to CASSYGTGVNEQYF.

The V call is TRBV5-1, the J call TRBJ1-1, with TRBD1 matching over 9 bases. J was trimmed by 2 bases and V by 1 base; bases with no gene match: 6. Looked up from germline, CDR1 is SGHRS and CDR2 is YFSETQ. This CDR3 has 16 amino acids. CDR3 sequence (DNA): TGCGCCAGCAGCTTGATCGGGACAGGGCTAAACACTGAAGCTTTCTTT. It encodes CASSLIGTGLNTEAFF.

This sequence joins TRBV6-1 and TRBJ1-6; the D is unclear. Looked up from germline, CDR1 is MNHNS and CDR2 is SASEGT. V lost 2 bases, J lost 4 bases, and 15 bases lay in between. The CDR3 is 17 amino acids. CDR3 bases: TGTGCCAGCAGTGAACCGTCTGGGAGACGGTATAATTCACCCCTCCACTTT. Encoded protein: CASSEPSGRRYNSPLHF.

The chain uses TRBV4-2 and TRBJ1-1, with D tentatively TRBD1 (5 bases). In germline, CDR1 is LGHNA, CDR2 YNFKEQ. Trimming pared 3 bases from V and 5 bases from J, leaving 22 bases between. The CDR3 spans 17 residues. The CDR3 region is CASSHPGKPTGGTEAFF. As DNA, the CDR3 is TGTGCCAGCAGCCATCCTGGTAAACCCACGGGGGGGACTGAAGCTTTCTTT.

CDR3 residues: CAIRSSGGSDEQFF. The CDR3 coding sequence is TGTGCCATCAGGTCTAGCGGGGGTAGTGATGAGCAGTTCTTC. The V call is TRBV10-3, the J call TRBJ2-1; TRBD2 aligns across 10 bases. Losses at the gene ends were 6 bases for V and 8 bases for J; bases not matched to a gene: 7. The CDR3 extends over 14 amino acids. Germline loops: CDR1 ENHRY, CDR2 SYGVKD.

The chain is built from TRBV4-2 and TRBJ2-2; maybe TRBD2 (7 bases). CDR1 and CDR2 (germline): LGHNA, YNFKEQ. The CDR3 is 16 residues long. The V gene lost 10 bases and the J gene lost 3 bases, with 21 bases spanning the gap. The CDR3: CANPRGGDGDTGELFF. The CDR3 nucleotides are TGTGCCAACCCCCGAGGGGGGGATGGTGACACCGGGGAGCTGTTTTTT.

This chain connects TRBV5-1 to TRBJ1-4; D gene uncertain. V dropped 4 bases and J dropped 0 bases, with 7 bases sitting between them. The germline V gene has CDR1 SGHRS and CDR2 YFSETQ. The CDR3 covers 14 residues. For the CDR3, the DNA is TGCGCCAGCAGCATCTCCGCAACTAATGAAAAACTGTTTTTT. This codes for CASSISATNEKLFF.